Reported below is one TCR beta chain. Its antigen is still unknown. This entry belongs to a study of OX40 agonist ivuxolimab in advanced cancers. Background on the study: Dose-escalation cases comprised hepatocellular carcinoma, melanoma, renal cell or head and neck cancer. One patient with hepatocellular carcinoma and two with cutaneous melanoma, three in all, had partial responses.

The germline CDR1 and CDR2 sequences are LNHDA and SQIVND (reference sequence). CDR3 length: 14 residues. V was trimmed by 6 bases and J by 10 bases, leaving 16 bases between them. The protocol was immunoSEQ multiplex PCR, while the TCRdb copy is restricted to in-frame clones and leaves out a portion. Found here are roughly 60,000 clones, roughly 89% of them singletons; the top ten hold 14%. The study, taken as a whole, reports: Mean expanded clone counts were higher in CD8+ than CD4+ T cells. Clonal expansion was seen in CD4+ and CD8+ blood T cells by week 6 at 0.1 to 3.0 mg/kg.

Source: CD4+ or CD8+ T cells sorted from blood, taken in a trial of the OX40 agonist ivuxolimab. V usage is TRBV19 and J usage is TRBJ2-6; D perhaps matches TRBD2 (7 bases). This sequence originates from an adult with an advanced solid tumor such as melanoma, head and neck, liver or kidney cancer. CDR3 DNA sequence: TGTGCCAGTAGGAAAGGGGGGGCCCTTAACGTCCTGACTTTC. Residues: CASRKGGALNVLTF.